The 23 T cell receptor beta chains reported below all come from one sample, sequenced in a study of T cells in Graves' hyperthyroidism and ophthalmopathy (dated by TCRdb to between 2017 and 2020). The library was produced with multiplex PCR. Sequencing relied on an Illumina HiSeq 2000. The TCR beta CDR3 regions were amplified from RNA transcripts. The first round of RT-PCR for the TCR CDR3 was performed with the HTBI primer set and the Qiagen OneStep RT-PCR kit. TCRdb reran the public reads through fastp at Q25 and MiXCR, keeping productive beta chains. CDR3 protein sequences are deduplicated, and each keeps its most common genes and DNA. The sample contains 560,000 or so distinct CDR3 sequences, around 42% of them found a single time. The top ten clonotypes cover about 8.2% of the sample. The sequenced sample consisted of peripheral blood or thyroid tissue (not recorded which). The receptors originated from a woman aged 18-29 years with Graves' hyperthyroidism. Donor details come from another sample of the same person, matched by shared clones.

This clonotype was observed a few times. The V and J genes are TRBV7-8 and TRBJ1-1; the D is unclear. Germline assignment: CDR1 SGHVS and CDR2 FQNEAQ. The CDR3 extends over 14 amino acids. With 2 bases removed from V and 4 bases from J, the gap between germline ends came to 11 bases. In nucleotides, the CDR3 is TGTGCCAGCAGCTTAAACGCAGATTTCACTGAAGCTTTCTTT. It translates to CASSLNADFTEAFF.

This clonotype was counted between two and nine times. The chain recombines TRBV7-2 with TRBJ2-5; D may match TRBD1 or TRBD2 (6 bases each). Germline values: CDR1 SGHTA, CDR2 FQGNSA. The CDR3 loop spans 18 amino acids. The V gene lost 0 bases and the J gene lost 1 base, with 18 bases spanning the gap. The CDR3: CASSLAWGAGRGQETQYF. In nucleotides, the CDR3 is TGTGCCAGCAGCTTAGCCTGGGGGGCGGGAAGAGGCCAAGAGACCCAGTACTTC.

In its sample, this clonotype was seen a few times. V gene TRBV10-3 combines with J gene TRBJ1-4, with D hard to call. The CDR3 totals 12 residues. Germline values: CDR1 ENHRY, CDR2 SYGVKD. The V end lost 4 bases, the J end lost 6 bases, and 6 bases lay between the germline ends. The CDR3 spells CAISVLDEKLFF. As DNA, the CDR3 is TGTGCCATCAGTGTCTTGGATGAAAAACTGTTTTTT.

To note about this clonotype: The junction departs from the called germline gene at one end, perhaps through a read error. The CDR3 spells CASSYFVNSGETQYF. In DNA form, the CDR3 reads TGTGCCAGCAGTTACTTCGTCAACAGCGGAGAGACCCAGTACTTC. This sequence joins TRBV10-3 and TRBJ2-5; a possible D gene is TRBD2 (5 bases). The CDR3 runs 15 residues. The germline gives CDR1 ENHRY, CDR2 SYGVKD.

V is TRBV6-1 and J is TRBJ1-1; D is unresolved. The CDR3 is 14 amino acids. The V gene's germline CDR1 is MNHNS and CDR2 SASEGT. The V end was cut by 5 bases, the J end by 4 bases, with 14 bases between. The CDR3 loop reads CASSYRHFSTEAFF. The CDR3 DNA reads as TGTGCCAGCAGTTACCGACACTTTAGCACTGAAGCTTTCTTT.

In this sample, this clonotype turned up a few times. CDR3 bases: TGCGCCAGCAGCTGGACCGGGACAGCAGCATACGAGCAGTACTTC. This gives the protein CASSWTGTAAYEQYF. The chain joins TRBV5-1 to TRBJ2-7, with 7 bases that match TRBD1. J was trimmed by 4 bases and V by 3 bases; bases with no gene match: 10. CDR3 length: 15 residues. Germline lookup yields CDR1 SGHRS and CDR2 YFSETQ. The complete variable domain, with remaining parts taken from reference TRBV5-1 and TRBJ2-7, reads KAGVTQTPRYLIKTRGQQVTLSCSPISGHRSVSWYQQTPGQGLQFLFEYFSETQRNKGNFPGRFSGRQFSNSRSEMNVSTLELGDSALYLCASSWTGTAAYEQYFGPGTRLTVT.

The sample holds a few counts of this clonotype. V is TRBV19 and J is TRBJ1-4, with D unclear. V lost 5 bases, J lost 6 bases, and 13 bases lay in between. In germline, CDR1 is LNHDA, CDR2 SQIVND (reference sequence). The CDR3 totals 14 residues. The CDR3 region has the DNA TGTGCCAGTAGTCGGAGGGAATTGGATGAAAAACTGTTTTTT. As protein: CASSRRELDEKLFF. Full variable domain (missing parts from reference TRBV19 and TRBJ1-4): DGGITQSPKYLFRKEGQNVTLSCEQNLNHDAMYWYRQDPGQGLRLIYYSQIVNDFQKGDIAEGYSVSREKKESFPLTVTSAQKNPTAFYLCASSRRELDEKLFFGSGTQLSVL.

This clonotype has ten or more counts. The rearrangement uses TRBV7-6 and TRBJ1-2, with D tentatively TRBD1 (6 bases). The germline gives CDR1 SGHVS, CDR2 FNYEAQ. The CDR3 is 14 residues long. V was trimmed by 1 base and J by 4 bases, leaving 10 bases between them. This CDR3 is CASSLEPGVYGYTF. For the CDR3, the DNA is TGTGCCAGCAGCTTAGAACCAGGGGTCTATGGCTACACCTTC.

V usage is TRBV6-5 and J usage is TRBJ1-2; 8 positions agree with TRBD1. The CDR3 runs 16 residues. The junction had 9 bases not matched to a gene; V was cut back by 4 bases and J by 2 bases. Germline V CDR1 and CDR2: MNHEY, SVGAGI. The CDR3 loop is CASSWETYRGNYGYTF. The CDR3 DNA reads as TGTGCCAGCAGTTGGGAAACCTACAGGGGGAACTATGGCTACACCTTC.

The V gene is TRBV20-1, the J gene TRBJ1-4; a weak D match, TRBD1 (6 bases). The CDR3 consists of 16 residues. V lost 3 bases and J 4 bases, leaving 18 bases between the germline ends. Germline lookup yields CDR1 DFQATT and CDR2 SNEGSKA (reference sequence). CDR3 residues: CSASDRGQTFNEKLFF. Here the CDR3 DNA reads TGCAGTGCTAGCGATCGAGGACAGACATTTAATGAAAAACTGTTTTTT.

The chain links TRBV7-9 to TRBJ1-5; D unclear. The V end was cut by 4 bases, the J end by 11 bases, with 9 bases between. CDR1 is SEHNR, CDR2 FQNEAQ, per germline (reference sequence). CDR3 length: 11 amino acids. The CDR3 DNA is TGTGCCAGCAGCTCACAAGAGACCCAGCATTTT. Translated, it gives CASSSQETQHF.

Regarding this clonotype: This may be a read error, as it is one base from a much larger clone. The rearrangement joins TRBV2 to TRBJ1-2; 8 nucleotides align to TRBD1. Germline V CDR1 and CDR2: SNHLY, FYNNEI. This CDR3 comprises 13 residues. The CDR3 here is CAISPQGGVGHTF. The DNA for the CDR3 is TGTGCCATCAGTCCACAGGGGGGTGTTGGCCACACCTTC.

The chain carries TRBV29-1 and TRBJ2-7, with D perhaps TRBD1 or TRBD2 (5 bases each). Per the germline V gene, CDR1 is SQVTM and CDR2 is ANQGSEA. V was shortened by 8 bases and J by 0 bases, with 14 bases between the two germline ends. The CDR3 runs 13 residues. CDR3 nucleotides: TGCAGCTTGGGACGGACCAGCTCCTACGAGCAGTACTTC. Protein: CSLGRTSSYEQYF.

This clonotype was seen more than once but under ten times. The chain couples TRBV10-3 to TRBJ2-7, with D hard to call. In germline, CDR1 is ENHRY, CDR2 SYGVKD. There are 14 residues in the CDR3. The germline V and J ends were trimmed by 8 bases and 0 bases, with 14 bases remaining between them. The CDR3 nucleotides are TGTGCCATCCCGGTCGGGCCGAGCTCCTACGAGCAGTACTTC. Residues: CAIPVGPSSYEQYF.

The CDR3 sequence: CSVLKPGQGYEQYF. For the CDR3, the DNA is TGCAGCGTGCTCAAACCGGGACAGGGGTACGAGCAGTACTTC. The chain carries TRBV29-1 and TRBJ2-7; 10 nucleotides align to TRBD1. Germline lookup yields CDR1 SQVTM and CDR2 ANQGSEA. There are 14 residues in the CDR3. V was clipped by 6 bases and J by 4 bases; unmatched bases: 9.

This clonotype appeared many times. The chain recombines TRBV24-1 with TRBJ2-5; 11 nucleotides line up with TRBD2. The V gene's germline CDR1 is KGHDR and CDR2 SFDVKD. This CDR3 has 17 amino acids. J was trimmed by 1 base and V by 4 bases; bases with no gene match: 7. In DNA form, the CDR3 reads TGTGCCACCAGTGACGGGCCAGGGACTAGCGGCCAAGAGACCCAGTACTTC. Protein: CATSDGPGTSGQETQYF.

Notes on this clonotype: At one boundary the junction diverges from the germline segment, which might be a read error. V usage is TRBV7-4 and J usage is TRBJ2-7, with 11 bases aligning to TRBD2. Per the germline V gene, CDR1 is SGHVT and CDR2 is SQSDAQ. The CDR3 covers 16 residues. This CDR3 reads CASSQALAGGRYEQYF. In DNA, the CDR3 is TGCGCCAGCAGCCAAGCCTTAGCGGGAGGGCGATACGAGCAGTACTTC.

The V call is TRBV7-8, the J call TRBJ2-7, with D tentatively TRBD1 (6 bases). This CDR3 has 13 residues. CDR1 is SGHVS, CDR2 FQNEAQ, per germline. V was clipped by 2 bases and J by 4 bases, with 9 bases between them. In DNA, the CDR3 is TGTGCCAGCAGCTTAAACAGGGATTACGAGCAGTACTTC. Translated: CASSLNRDYEQYF.

This clonotype was observed at least ten times. The rearrangement joins TRBV7-9 to TRBJ1-4; unclear D gene. There are 13 residues in the CDR3. V dropped 1 base and J dropped 8 bases, with 8 bases sitting between them. The V gene's germline CDR1 is SEHNR and CDR2 FQNEAQ (reference sequence). The CDR3 DNA reads as TGTGCCAGCAGCTTAGTCCCGACCGAAAAACTGTTTTTT. As protein: CASSLVPTEKLFF.

This rearrangement joins TRBV24-1 to TRBJ1-2; D gene ambiguous. Trimming pared 5 bases from V and 7 bases from J, leaving 13 bases between. Germline loops: CDR1 KGHDR, CDR2 SFDVKD. The CDR3 runs to 13 residues. The CDR3 spells CATSARIAGGYTF. The CDR3 region has the DNA TGTGCCACCAGTGCTAGGATCGCGGGTGGCTACACCTTC.

This chain uses TRBV12-5 with TRBJ2-5; D gene uncertain. The CDR3 covers 14 residues. V lost 0 bases to trimming and J lost 12 bases, with 17 bases between them. Looked up from germline, CDR1 is LGHNT and CDR2 is FRNRAP. The CDR3 here is CASGLVPVGGKKYF. CDR3 DNA sequence: TGTGCTAGTGGTTTGGTACCTGTCGGCGGAAAGAAGTACTTC.

The J gene is TRBJ2-7, the V gene TRBV20-1, with 7 bases that match TRBD2. Trimming removed 5 bases from V and 0 bases from J; junction bases left unmatched: 7. CDR1 and CDR2 (germline): DFQATT, SNEGSKA (reference sequence). CDR3 length: 14 amino acids. CDR3 region: CSADGGESSYEQYF. As DNA, the CDR3 is TGCAGTGCTGATGGGGGGGAAAGCTCCTACGAGCAGTACTTC.

Worth noting for this clonotype: One end of the junction does not line up with germline, which may come from a read error. This chain uses TRBV7-9 with TRBJ2-6, with a weak D call TRBD1 (5 bases). This CDR3 contains 18 residues. The germline CDR1 and CDR2 sequences are SEHNR and FQNEAQ (reference sequence). The CDR3 is CASSTPPGSSSGANVLTF. The CDR3 DNA reads TGTGCCAGCAGCACCCCCCCAGGTAGCAGCTCTGGGGCCAATGTCCTGACTTTC. Supplemented by reference TRBV7-9 and TRBJ2-6, the full variable domain reads DTGVSQNPRHKITKRGQNVTFRCDPISEHNRLYWYRQTLGQGPEFLTYFQNEAQLEKSRLLSDRFSAERPKGSFSTLEIQRTEQGDSAMYLCASSTPPGSSSGANVLTFGAGSRLTVL.